This TCR beta chain was profiled in a study of T cell repertoires in cytomegalovirus infection. Study details: TCR beta signatures that were public indicated CMV infection and matching HLA type. Study-level points and caveats: What dominated the ex vivo response were HLA-C-restricted CMV-specific TCR beta clonotypes. Carriers of CMV and the relevant HLA type were discriminated by public TCR beta frequency.

This CDR3 contains 11 residues. V lost 4 bases and J lost 3, with 6 bases in between. Germline values: CDR1 DFQATT, CDR2 SNEGSKA (reference sequence). This clonotype appeared a single time. What it recognizes is unknown. In TCRdb, the reads were re-called with MiXCR into one record per CDR3 protein. The repertoire holds about 180,000 distinct CDR3 sequences, with 13% to 15% as singletons. The chain couples TRBV20-1 to TRBJ2-5; D remains ambiguous. This TCR came from a human donor in good health (CMV status not recorded). Some clones in this sample may be carry-over from other donors' samples. The sequenced material came from PBMCs. CDR3 loop: CSAKLKETQYF. The CDR3 DNA sequence: TGCAGTGCTAAACTGAAAGAGACCCAGTACTTC.